These 14 T cell receptor beta chains were sequenced from one sample in a study of beta chain features in type 1 diabetes. Study-wide points: The study found moderately but significantly shorter TCRB CDR3s in all four CD4+ subsets of Type 1 diabetes patients.

Their recognized antigens are unknown. Sequenced material consisted of expressed TCRB transcripts (all of the isolated RNA was reverse transcribed). Data came from immunoSEQ multiplex PCR; TCRdb stores just in-frame clones and leaves some out. The data hold roughly 730,000 clones, with roughly 12% observed a single time. Sequences were obtained from naive CD4+ T cells from blood. The receptors derive from a man between 18 and 35 years old with type 1 diabetes.

The chain uses TRBV21-1 and TRBJ2-1; the table names TRBD2, a call not compared with the DNA. TRBV21-1 is a documented pseudogene. The CDR3 is 14 amino acids. CDR3 sequence reads: CASSEGLADNEQFF. In DNA form, the CDR3 reads TGTGCCAGCAGCGAGGGACTAGCGGACAATGAGCAGTTCTTC.

This clone appeared a few times. This chain uses TRBV29-1 with TRBJ1-1, with a tentative D call TRBD1 (6 bases). Trimming shortened V by 5 bases and J by 3 bases, and 16 bases separated the two germline ends. The CDR3 covers 14 residues. Per the germline V gene, CDR1 is SQVTM and CDR2 is ANQGSEA. The CDR3 sequence: CSVRQGSSDTEAFF. CDR3 in DNA: TGCAGCGTTCGGCAGGGGAGTTCGGACACTGAAGCTTTCTTT.

The V call is TRBV11-2, the J call TRBJ1-1; D remains ambiguous. CDR1 is SGHAT, CDR2 FQNNGV, per germline. This CDR3 is 13 amino acids long. V lost 2 bases, J lost 1 base, and 5 bases lay in between. Written as DNA, the CDR3 is TGTGCCAGCAGCTTATCAGAGAACACTGAAGCTTTCTTT. Its translation is CASSLSENTEAFF.

V and J are TRBV4-1 and TRBJ2-7; D is ambiguous. Per germline, CDR1 MGHRA and CDR2 YSYEKL. The V end lost 3 bases, the J end lost 4 bases, and 19 bases lay between the germline ends. This CDR3 spans 16 amino acids. CDR3 in DNA: TGCGCCAGCAGCCATCCCGGGCCAGCGACTCCTTACGAGCAGTACTTC. The encoded protein is CASSHPGPATPYEQYF.

The chain couples TRBV7-9 to TRBJ1-4; the match to TRBD1 covers 9 bases. V lost 3 bases and J lost 8; bases outside the gene matches: 10. This CDR3 spans 16 amino acids. The germline V gene encodes CDR1 SEHNR and CDR2 FQNEAQ (reference sequence). The DNA of the CDR3 is TGTGCCAGCAGCTTCGGACAGGGGAGGAATGGAGAAAAACTGTTTTTT. This translates into CASSFGQGRNGEKLFF. The complete variable domain, with remaining parts taken from reference TRBV7-9 and TRBJ1-4, reads DTGVSQNPRHKITKRGQNVTFRCDPISEHNRLYWYRQTLGQGPEFLTYFQNEAQLEKSRLLSDRFSAERPKGSFSTLEIQRTEQGDSAMYLCASSFGQGRNGEKLFFGSGTQLSVL.

The CDR3 nucleotides are TGTGCCAGCAGTGGACAGGGGGATCAGCCCCAGCATTTT. Its translation: CASSGQGDQPQHF. The chain combines TRBV6-5 with TRBJ1-5, with 10 nucleotides matching TRBD1. The CDR3 is made up of 13 amino acids. Germline V gene sequence: CDR1 MNHEY, CDR2 SVGAGI. Trimming removed 5 bases from V and 5 bases from J; junction bases left unmatched: 0.

The chain employs TRBV7-9 and TRBJ2-3; maybe TRBD1 (5 bases). This CDR3 has 16 amino acids. Germline CDR1 and CDR2: SEHNR and FQNEAQ (reference sequence). Trimming left V 1 base short and J 2 bases short, with 13 bases between. The CDR3, as DNA: TGTGCCAGCAGCTTAGGGGGCCAGGGCCACACAGATACGCAGTATTTT. Its translation: CASSLGGQGHTDTQYF.

This clone was detected once. The chain links TRBV19 to TRBJ1-2; 10 positions match TRBD1. Germline CDR1 and CDR2: LNHDA and SQIVND (reference sequence). The CDR3 extends over 15 amino acids. J gave up 3 bases and V 5 bases, and 6 bases lay outside the gene matches. In DNA, the CDR3 is TGTGCCAGTAGTCCCCGGGACAGGGGTGACTATGGCTACACCTTC. Translation: CASSPRDRGDYGYTF. Based on the CDR3 plus reference TRBV19 and TRBJ1-2, the full variable domain is DGGITQSPKYLFRKEGQNVTLSCEQNLNHDAMYWYRQDPGQGLRLIYYSQIVNDFQKGDIAEGYSVSREKKESFPLTVTSAQKNPTAFYLCASSPRDRGDYGYTFGSGTRLTVV.

This clone was seen more than once but under ten times. The rearrangement joins TRBV5-1 to TRBJ2-1, with unresolved D. Trimming stripped 0 bases from V and 0 bases from J, with 10 bases between. Germline V gene lookup returns CDR1 SGHRS and CDR2 YFSETQ. CDR3 length equals 16 residues. The CDR3 coding sequence is TGCGCCAGCAGCTTGGGGCCGGAGAGCTCCTACAATGAGCAGTTCTTC. It encodes CASSLGPESSYNEQFF. Drawing the rest from reference TRBV5-1 and TRBJ2-1, the complete variable domain is KAGVTQTPRYLIKTRGQQVTLSCSPISGHRSVSWYQQTPGQGLQFLFEYFSETQRNKGNFPGRFSGRQFSNSRSEMNVSTLELGDSALYLCASSLGPESSYNEQFFGPGTRLTVL.

This clone has more than one count but fewer than ten. The J gene is TRBJ2-3, the V gene TRBV2; either TRBD1 or TRBD2 may supply D (5 bases each). The V and J ends lost 10 bases and 2 bases respectively, with 10 bases between them. Germline CDR1 SNHLY, CDR2 FYNNEI. The CDR3 covers 12 residues. The CDR3 spells CAIGTLTDTQYF. For the CDR3, the DNA is TGTGCCATCGGGACCCTCACAGATACGCAGTATTTT.

As for this clone: At the DNA level, this CDR3 is encoded by other sequences in the same sample as well. The J gene is TRBJ1-5, the V gene TRBV10-3, with D perhaps matching TRBD1 (5 bases). Trimming took 0 bases from V and 4 from J, leaving 7 bases between them. The CDR3 totals 14 residues. The germline V gene has CDR1 ENHRY and CDR2 SYGVKD. This CDR3 is CAISESGGNQPQHF. CDR3 DNA: TGTGCCATCAGTGAGTCGGGGGGAAATCAGCCCCAGCATTTT.

This clone was seen more than once but under ten times. The CDR3 DNA is TGTGCCATCAGTGAGTCGCAGGGGTCGGACGATGAGCAGTTCTTC. Translation gives CAISESQGSDDEQFF. The chain employs TRBV10-3 and TRBJ2-1, with D maybe TRBD1 (6 bases). CDR1 is ENHRY and CDR2 is SYGVKD in the germline V gene. The ends were cut back, 0 bases at V and 8 bases at J, with 14 bases in the middle. This CDR3 has 15 residues.

The V call is TRBV5-4, the J call TRBJ1-6; possibly TRBD1 for D (5 bases). This CDR3 region has 14 residues. Looked up from germline, CDR1 is SGHNT and CDR2 is YYREEE (reference sequence). V lost 4 bases, J lost 8 bases, and 13 bases lay in between. CDR3 sequence (DNA): TGTGCCAGCAGCGAGGGGAAAGGGGATTCACCCCTCCACTTT. Amino acid sequence: CASSEGKGDSPLHF.

In its sample, this clone was seen a few times. The chain has TRBV4-1 and TRBJ2-5; no firm D call. CDR3 length equals 13 residues. The germline V gene has CDR1 MGHRA and CDR2 YSYEKL. V gave up 1 base and J gave up 1 base, with 4 bases separating them. The CDR3 DNA reads as TGCGCCAGCAGCCAAGGGGGCCAAGAGACCCAGTACTTC. It yields the protein CASSQGGQETQYF.